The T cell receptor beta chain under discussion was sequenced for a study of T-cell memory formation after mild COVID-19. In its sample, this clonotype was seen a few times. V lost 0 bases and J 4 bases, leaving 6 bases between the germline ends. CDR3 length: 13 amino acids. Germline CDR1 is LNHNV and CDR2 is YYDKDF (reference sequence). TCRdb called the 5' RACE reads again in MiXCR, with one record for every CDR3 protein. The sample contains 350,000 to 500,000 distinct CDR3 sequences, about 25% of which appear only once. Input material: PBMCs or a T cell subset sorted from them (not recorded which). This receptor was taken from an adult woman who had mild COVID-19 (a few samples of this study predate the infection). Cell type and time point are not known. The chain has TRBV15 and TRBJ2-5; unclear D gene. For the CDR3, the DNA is TGTGCCACCAGCAGAGACCCCATAGAGACCCAGTACTTC. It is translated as CATSRDPIETQYF.